The 13 T cell receptor beta chains listed next were all sequenced from one sample in a study of beta chain features in type 1 diabetes. Expressed TCRB transcripts were sequenced because the entire RNA isolate underwent reverse transcription. Repertoires were generated with immunoSEQ multiplex PCR, while TCRdb's copy carries only in-frame clones and drops some. In the table there are about 340,000 clones, less than 10% of which are singletons. The sample was central memory CD4+ T cells from blood. These receptors were taken from a woman younger than 35 in good health.

This clone came up a few times. J is TRBJ2-1 and V is TRBV7-8, with TRBD2 matching over 8 bases. Germline V gene lookup returns CDR1 SGHVS and CDR2 FQNEAQ. The CDR3 totals 18 residues. The ends lost 0 bases at V and 1 base at J; junction bases unmatched: 8. This chain's CDR3 is CASSLAAAGGRSYNEQFF. CDR3 nucleotides: TGTGCCAGCAGCTTAGCGGCCGCGGGAGGTAGGTCCTACAATGAGCAGTTCTTC.

This chain joins TRBV4-3 and TRBJ2-6; D gene uncertain. Deletions cut 5 bases from V and 4 bases from J, with 15 bases between. CDR3 length: 16 amino acids. Germline V lookup: CDR1 LGHNA, CDR2 YSLEER. The CDR3 coding sequence is TGCGCCAGCAGCTACTCCCCAGGTATCGGGGCCAACGTCCTGACTTTC. Its protein product is CASSYSPGIGANVLTF.

V usage is TRBV7-9 and J usage is TRBJ2-1, with TRBD2 identical over 8 bases. V was clipped by 3 bases and J by 5 bases; unmatched bases: 6. The CDR3 covers 15 residues. The germline V gene has CDR1 SEHNR and CDR2 FQNEAQ (reference sequence). The CDR3: CASSLDSGTHNEQFF. The DNA of the CDR3 is TGTGCCAGCAGCTTGGATAGCGGGACTCACAATGAGCAGTTCTTC.

The gene calls are TRBV7-8 and TRBJ1-2; D ambiguous. The CDR3 contains 13 residues. CDR1 is SGHVS, CDR2 FQNEAQ, per germline. The V end was cut by 3 bases, the J end by 4 bases, with 9 bases between. The CDR3 protein is CASSFGSSYGYTF. In DNA form, the CDR3 reads TGTGCCAGCAGCTTTGGCAGCTCCTATGGCTACACCTTC.

This clone has only a few counts. The chain combines TRBV11-2 with TRBJ2-1; D is possibly TRBD1 (6 bases). V was trimmed by 6 bases and J by 4 bases, leaving 16 bases between them. This CDR3 is built from 15 residues. Germline-derived CDR1 and CDR2 are SGHAT and FQNNGV. Written as DNA, the CDR3 is TGTGCCAGCAGGGGAGACAGGAGTAAATACAATGAGCAGTTCTTC. Residues: CASRGDRSKYNEQFF.

The chain is built from TRBV7-8 and TRBJ1-5; unclear D gene. The V and J ends lost 0 bases and 2 bases respectively, with 2 bases between them. Looked up from germline, CDR1 is SGHVS and CDR2 is FQNEAQ. The CDR3 extends over 13 amino acids. CDR3 loop: CASSLARNQPQHF. Written as DNA, the CDR3 is TGTGCCAGCAGCTTAGCCCGCAATCAGCCCCAGCATTTT.

This chain links TRBV15 with TRBJ2-5; D gene uncertain. The V end was cut by 0 bases, the J end by 5 bases, with 13 bases between. The CDR3 extends over 15 amino acids. Germline V gives CDR1 LNHNV, CDR2 YYDKDF (reference sequence). This chain's CDR3 is CATSRDRRQFETQYF. CDR3 sequence (DNA): TGTGCCACCAGCAGAGATCGGCGGCAGTTTGAGACCCAGTACTTC. Full variable domain (outside the CDR3, taken from reference TRBV15 and TRBJ2-5): DAMVIQNPRYQVTQFGKPVTLSCSQTLNHNVMYWYQQKSSQAPKLLFHYYDKDFNNEADTPDNFQSRRPNTSFCFLDIRSPGLGDTAMYLCATSRDRRQFETQYFGPGTRLLVL.

This clone was observed a few times. The V call is TRBV7-6, the J call TRBJ2-5; D is uncertain. The V gene's germline CDR1 is SGHVS and CDR2 FNYEAQ. This CDR3 has 13 amino acids. V lost 4 bases and J 5 bases, leaving 11 bases between the germline ends. CDR3 sequence: CASSSRLMETQYF. CDR3 bases: TGTGCCAGCAGCTCCCGTTTAATGGAGACCCAGTACTTC.

This clone has a handful of counts. Different DNA sequences within this sample yield the same CDR3. The rearrangement joins TRBV29-1 to TRBJ1-1; D unresolved. The CDR3 totals 11 residues. With 4 bases removed from V and 2 bases from J, the gap between germline ends came to 5 bases. CDR1 is SQVTM, CDR2 ANQGSEA, per germline. CDR3 region: CSVAVNTEAFF. The CDR3 DNA is TGCAGCGTTGCCGTAAACACTGAAGCTTTCTTT.

Many counts were recorded for this clone. The gene calls are TRBV2 and TRBJ2-4, with 7 bases identical to TRBD2. This CDR3 region has 11 residues. With V trimmed by 5 bases and J by 15 bases, 7 bases remained unmatched. In germline, CDR1 is SNHLY, CDR2 FYNNEI. Here the CDR3 reads CASSLTSQTYF. As DNA, the CDR3 is TGTGCCAGCAGTTTGACTAGCCAAACGTACTTC. Combining the CDR3 with reference TRBV2 and TRBJ2-4 gives the whole variable domain EPEVTQTPSHQVTQMGQEVILRCVPISNHLYFYWYRQILGQKVEFLVSFYNNEISEKSEIFDDQFSVERPDGSNFTLKIRSTKLEDSAMYFCASSLTSQTYFGAGTRLSVL.

This clone was recorded a few times. The chain uses TRBV29-1 and TRBJ2-5; the match to TRBD2 covers 8 bases. The V segment lost 4 bases and the J segment 6 bases; nucleotides outside the gene matches: 7. The CDR3 has 13 residues. Germline loops: CDR1 SQVTM, CDR2 ANQGSEA. CDR3 bases: TGCAGCGTTGCAAGCGGGAGTGGACAGACCCAGTACTTC. Encoded protein: CSVASGSGQTQYF.

This clone was recorded a few times. Other DNA sequences in the same sample also yield this CDR3. This chain links TRBV20-1 with TRBJ1-4; D gene ambiguous. Trimming shortened V by 6 bases and J by 5 bases, and 4 bases separated the two germline ends. Germline V CDR1 and CDR2: DFQATT, SNEGSKA (reference sequence). CDR3 length: 10 residues. The CDR3, as DNA: TGCAGTGCCCGCAATGAAAAACTGTTTTTT. Translated, it gives CSARNEKLFF.

The CDR3 DNA sequence: TGTGCCAGCAGCTTAGAAGGGCAGAGCGAGCAGTACTTC. Translation: CASSLEGQSEQYF. The chain employs TRBV7-9 and TRBJ2-7; D is unclear. CDR1 is SEHNR and CDR2 is FQNEAQ in the germline V gene (reference sequence). With 1 base removed from V and 6 bases from J, the gap between germline ends came to 10 bases. The CDR3 has 13 residues.